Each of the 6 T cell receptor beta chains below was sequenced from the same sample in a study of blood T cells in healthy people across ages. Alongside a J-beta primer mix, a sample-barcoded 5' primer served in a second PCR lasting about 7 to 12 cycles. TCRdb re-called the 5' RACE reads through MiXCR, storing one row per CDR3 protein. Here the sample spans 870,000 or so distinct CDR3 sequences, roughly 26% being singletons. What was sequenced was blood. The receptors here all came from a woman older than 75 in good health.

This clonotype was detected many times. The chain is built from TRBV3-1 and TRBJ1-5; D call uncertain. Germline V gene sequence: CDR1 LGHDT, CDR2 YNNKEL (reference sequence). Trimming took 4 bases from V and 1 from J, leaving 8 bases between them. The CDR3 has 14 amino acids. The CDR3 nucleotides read TGTGCCAGCAGCCCCAGGTTGAGCAATCAGCCCCAGCATTTT. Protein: CASSPRLSNQPQHF.

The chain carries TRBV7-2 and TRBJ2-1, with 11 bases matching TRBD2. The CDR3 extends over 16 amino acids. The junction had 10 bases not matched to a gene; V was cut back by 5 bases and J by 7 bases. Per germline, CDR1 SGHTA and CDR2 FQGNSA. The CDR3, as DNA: TGTGCCAGCAGCCTTTTTAGCGGGGGGGGGAATAATGAGCAGTTCTTC. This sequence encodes CASSLFSGGGNNEQFF.

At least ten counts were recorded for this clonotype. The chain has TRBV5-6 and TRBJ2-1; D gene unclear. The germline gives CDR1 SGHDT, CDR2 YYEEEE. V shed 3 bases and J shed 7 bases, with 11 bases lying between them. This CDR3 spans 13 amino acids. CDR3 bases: TGTGCCAGCAGCTCGTGGCCTGGTAATGAGCAGTTCTTC. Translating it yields CASSSWPGNEQFF.

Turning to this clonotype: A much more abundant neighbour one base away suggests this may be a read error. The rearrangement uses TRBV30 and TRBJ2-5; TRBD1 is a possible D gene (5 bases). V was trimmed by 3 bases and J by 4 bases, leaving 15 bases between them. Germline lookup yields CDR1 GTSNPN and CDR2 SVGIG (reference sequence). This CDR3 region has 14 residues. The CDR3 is CAWRPLIRGETQYF. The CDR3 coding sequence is TGTGCCTGGAGACCCCTCATAAGGGGAGAGACCCAGTACTTC.

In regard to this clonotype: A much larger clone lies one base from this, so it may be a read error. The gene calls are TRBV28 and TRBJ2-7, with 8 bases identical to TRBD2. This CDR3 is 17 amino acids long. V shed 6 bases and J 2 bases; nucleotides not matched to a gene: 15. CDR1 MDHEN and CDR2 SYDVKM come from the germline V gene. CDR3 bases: TGTGCCAGCAGACGCCGCGATACTGGTAGCGGGGCCTACGAGCAGTACTTC. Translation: CASRRRDTGSGAYEQYF.

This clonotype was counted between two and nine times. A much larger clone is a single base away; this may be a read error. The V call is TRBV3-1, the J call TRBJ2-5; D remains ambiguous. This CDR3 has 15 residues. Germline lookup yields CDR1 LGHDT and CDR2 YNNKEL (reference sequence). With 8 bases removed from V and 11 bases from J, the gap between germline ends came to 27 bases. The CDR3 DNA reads TGTGCCAGCTCCTCGAGAGCAGTTACGCACAATGAGCAGTACTTC. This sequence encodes CASSSRAVTHNEQYF.